A selection of T cell receptor beta chains follows, all from one sample in a study of shared clonotypes between healthy human individuals. The table came from immunoSEQ multiplex PCR; TCRdb's copy has only in-frame clones and leaves some out. In the table there are about 2 million clones, about 94% of which are singletons. Sequencing input: naive CD8+ T cells sorted from blood. These receptor sequences come from a young man in good health. CDR3s leave out the opening cysteine and the closing phenylalanine or tryptophan. Each record gives: D gene, V gene, J gene, CDR3 protein. The D gene is left open where the match is weak.

>TRBD1|TRBV28|TRBJ1-5
ASSLRQGAHNQPQH
>-|TRBV5-6|TRBJ2-3
ASSLAGSGIRTDTQY
>-|TRBV6-5|TRBJ1-2
ASRPWGANDGYT
>TRBD1|TRBV5-4|TRBJ2-2
ASSPRGSPPGELF
>-|TRBV7-6|TRBJ1-1
ASSPLREEAF
>-|TRBV21-1|TRBJ1-2
ASSKDGRDYGYT
>-|TRBV7-6|TRBJ2-1
ASSLGLFDEQF
>-|TRBV5-4|TRBJ2-5
ASSLDRYQETQY
>-|TRBV4-3|TRBJ2-7
ASSQDYPQGGYEQY
>-|TRBV5-6|TRBJ2-7
ASSSLFGGEQY
>-|TRBV27|TRBJ2-3
ASAWGTDTQY
>-|TRBV2|TRBJ2-7
ASSAGYNEQY
>-|TRBV6-1|TRBJ2-2
ASSPPAGELF
>-|TRBV5-1|TRBJ2-3
ASSLGGGTDTQY
>TRBD1|TRBV7-2|TRBJ2-7
ASSPRTGVVYEQY
>-|TRBV2|TRBJ2-7
APFPYPRRGGDEQY
>-|TRBV14|TRBJ2-2
ASSLLETGELF
>-|TRBV5-4|TRBJ2-7
ASSLEWNIYEQY